This is a list of T cell receptor beta chains from one sample in a study of PD-L1 blockade in urothelial cancer. The assay was immunoSEQ multiplex PCR, and TCRdb's table has in-frame clones only and misses some. The repertoire holds tens of thousands of clones, with approximately 80% as singletons. Sequencing was performed on PBMCs, taken around atezolizumab (anti-PD-L1) treatment. The receptor source for this set is a man aged 65-85 years with urothelial cancer. Both conserved end residues are part of each CDR3. D genes are given only for firm matches. Clone size, where shown, is once, few, many, or a class for clones that have expanded.

>TRBV4-1|.|TRBJ2-2|.
CASSQGRIPSWTGELFF
TGCGCCAGCAGCCAAGGGAGGATCCCCAGCTGGACCGGGGAGCTGTTTTTT
>TRBV7-9|.|TRBJ1-1|.
CASSVSGLPVAFF
TGTGCCAGCAGCGTATCTGGACTGCCTGTAGCTTTCTTT
>TRBV28|.|TRBJ1-5|TRBD1
CASSWDRSYQPQHF
TGTGCCAGCAGTTGGGACAGGTCGTATCAGCCCCAGCATTTT
>TRBV4-1|.|TRBJ2-3|.
CASSLGLTRLSTDTQYF
TGCGCCAGCAGCCTAGGTCTCACTAGGCTTAGCACAGATACGCAGTATTTT
>TRBV10-1|.|TRBJ2-3|.
CASSIQLTTDTQYF
TGCGCCAGCAGTATACAGCTTACCACAGATACGCAGTATTTT
>TRBV4-2|few|TRBJ1-4|.
CASSPTEIDEKLFF
TGTGCCAGCAGCCCTACAGAGATTGATGAAAAACTGTTTTTT
>TRBV7-2|.|TRBJ2-7|TRBD2
CASRPPTSGNSPEQYF
TGTGCCAGCAGGCCACCGACTAGCGGGAATTCGCCCGAGCAGTACTTC
>TRBV2|.|TRBJ2-7|TRBD2
CASSHGREGSVAYEQYF
TGTGCCAGCAGTCACGGGCGGGAGGGGAGTGTAGCCTACGAGCAGTACTTC
>TRBV7-2|.|TRBJ2-1|.
CASSLIRDNEQFF
TGTGCCAGCAGCTTAATTCGGGACAATGAGCAGTTCTTC
>TRBV7-9|once|TRBJ2-7|.
CASSLWGGATYEQYF
TGTGCCAGCAGCTTATGGGGCGGGGCGACCTACGAGCAGTACTTC
>TRBV30|.|TRBJ2-5|.
CAWSVFRETQYF
TGTGCCTGGAGCGTCTTCAGAGAGACCCAGTACTTC
>TRBV5-1|.|TRBJ2-5|.
CASSLGAVETQYF
TGCGCCAGCAGCTTGGGGGCTGTAGAGACCCAGTACTTC
>TRBV20-1|.|TRBJ2-7|.
CSASEDEQYF
TGCAGTGCTAGCGAGGACGAGCAGTACTTC
>TRBV5-8|.|TRBJ2-7|.
CASSTTRDSLRQYF
TGTGCCAGCAGCACAACACGGGACTCCCTGCGGCAGTACTTC
>TRBV30|.|TRBJ2-1|.
CAWSVVVGDEQFF
TGTGCCTGGAGTGTAGTTGTAGGGGATGAGCAGTTCTTC
>TRBV29-1|.|TRBJ2-1|TRBD2
CSVTGTSGRAYEQFF
TGCAGCGTGACAGGGACTAGCGGGAGGGCATATGAGCAGTTCTTC
>TRBV5-1|.|TRBJ2-7|TRBD2
CASSWREAAYEQYF
TGCGCCAGCAGCTGGCGGGAGGCCGCCTACGAGCAGTACTTC
>TRBV2|.|TRBJ2-1|TRBD2
CASRGLAIAYNEQFF
TGTGCCAGTAGGGGACTAGCGATTGCCTACAATGAGCAGTTCTTC
>TRBV19|.|TRBJ1-1|TRBD1
CASSMPRQGFEAFF
TGTGCCAGTAGTATGCCCCGACAGGGGTTTGAAGCTTTCTTT
>TRBV27|.|TRBJ1-2|TRBD1
CASSDRQGANYGYTF
TGTGCCAGCAGTGATAGACAGGGGGCTAACTATGGCTACACCTTC
>TRBV2|.|TRBJ1-5|TRBD1
CASRHRTGEGQPQHF
TGTGCCAGCAGACATCGGACAGGAGAAGGTCAGCCCCAGCATTTT
>TRBV6-6|.|TRBJ2-5|TRBD1
CASSTRQGARGETQYF
TGTGCCAGCAGTACTCGACAGGGGGCTAGGGGAGAGACCCAGTACTTC
>TRBV28|.|TRBJ1-2|.
CAIRQSPNYGYTF
TGTGCCATTCGACAGTCCCCTAACTATGGCTACACCTTC
>TRBV28|.|TRBJ1-1|TRBD1
CATMGTGGGGTEAFF
TGTGCCACTATGGGGACAGGGGGCGGTGGGACTGAAGCTTTCTTT
>TRBV10-2|.|TRBJ2-1|TRBD1
CASSETIRDRGYNEQFF
TGCGCCAGCAGTGAGACGATCCGGGACAGGGGTTACAATGAGCAGTTCTTC
>TRBV7-2|.|TRBJ2-2|.
CASSFGGNAGELFF
TGTGCCAGCAGCTTTGGGGGGAACGCCGGGGAGCTGTTTTTT
>TRBV5-1|.|TRBJ2-3|TRBD1
CASSPGQMTDTQYF
TGCGCCAGCAGCCCGGGACAGATGACAGATACGCAGTATTTT
>TRBV18|.|TRBJ2-3|.
CASSPAETDTQYF
TGTGCCAGCTCACCAGCCGAGACAGATACGCAGTATTTT
>TRBV6-5|few|TRBJ1-2|.
CASSYQGSHGYTF
TGTGCCAGCAGTTACCAGGGTAGTCATGGCTACACCTTC
>TRBV11-3|.|TRBJ2-1|TRBD2
CASSTGLAGTHNEQFF
TGTGCCAGCAGCACCGGACTAGCGGGGACACACAATGAGCAGTTCTTC
>TRBV19|.|TRBJ1-3|.
CASSISTGPGNTIYF
TGTGCCAGTAGTATCTCGACAGGACCTGGAAACACCATATATTTT
>TRBV29-1|.|TRBJ2-5|.
CSVDKAGRETQYF
TGCAGCGTTGACAAGGCGGGGAGAGAGACCCAGTACTTC
>TRBV5-1|.|TRBJ2-2|TRBD1
CASSSQGQTNTGELFF
TGCGCCAGCAGCTCCCAGGGACAGACGAACACCGGGGAGCTGTTTTTT
>TRBV19|.|TRBJ2-2|TRBD1
CASTRTGLAGELFF
TGTGCCAGTACCAGGACAGGACTGGCCGGGGAGCTGTTTTTT
>TRBV7-8|.|TRBJ1-5|TRBD1
CASSRLQGYSQPQHF
TGTGCCAGCAGCCGACTACAGGGGTATAGTCAGCCCCAGCATTTT
>TRBV7-8|.|TRBJ1-4|TRBD1
CASSLRRQGREKLFF
TGTGCCAGCAGCTTAAGAAGACAGGGCCGCGAAAAACTGTTTTTT
>TRBV2|once|TRBJ1-1|.
CASSAGLGNTEAFF
TGTGCCAGCAGCGCAGGGCTAGGGAACACTGAAGCTTTCTTT
>TRBV9|.|TRBJ2-7|TRBD1
CASSVDPPGQGACEQYF
TGTGCCAGCAGCGTCGACCCTCCTGGACAGGGGGCTTGCGAGCAGTACTTC
>TRBV27|.|TRBJ2-7|TRBD1
CASRQQGASYEQYF
TGTGCCAGCAGGCAACAGGGGGCCTCCTACGAGCAGTACTTC
>TRBV2|.|TRBJ2-3|TRBD2
CASSELAGGGDTQYF
TGTGCCAGCAGTGAACTAGCGGGAGGCGGGGATACGCAGTATTTT
>TRBV11-3|once|TRBJ2-7|TRBD1
CASREDRGPSYEQYF
TGTGCCAGCAGGGAGGACAGGGGGCCTTCCTACGAGCAGTACTTC
>TRBV28|.|TRBJ2-3|TRBD2
CASSLIELAGGRTDTQYF
TGTGCCAGCAGTTTGATAGAACTAGCGGGAGGTCGAACAGATACGCAGTATTTT
>TRBV28|many|TRBJ2-1|TRBD2
CASSPAGDNEQFF
TGTGCCAGCAGTCCTGCGGGGGACAATGAGCAGTTCTTC
>TRBV10-2|.|TRBJ2-7|TRBD1
CASSVRRGGEGPYEQYF
TGCGCCAGCAGTGTGAGGAGAGGGGGCGAAGGGCCCTACGAGCAGTACTTC
>TRBV19|few|TRBJ1-5|TRBD1
CASTRTGDSQPQHF
TGTGCCAGTACACGGACAGGTGACAGTCAGCCCCAGCATTTT
>TRBV28|.|TRBJ1-1|.
CASSPGDTEAFF
TGTGCCAGCAGTCCCGGAGACACTGAAGCTTTCTTT
>TRBV12-5|.|TRBJ1-5|.
CASGLAYGLKGSNQPQHF
TGTGCTAGTGGTTTGGCCTATGGACTCAAGGGCTCCAATCAGCCCCAGCATTTT
>TRBV2|.|TRBJ2-1|TRBD2
CATGGVSYNEQFF
TGTGCCACTGGGGGGGTCTCCTACAATGAGCAGTTCTTC
>TRBV18|.|TRBJ2-1|TRBD2
CASSPRGLAGVTYNEQFF
TGTGCCAGCTCACCCCGGGGACTAGCGGGAGTAACCTACAATGAGCAGTTCTTC
>TRBV15|.|TRBJ2-3|.
CATSTRTANTDTQYF
TGTGCCACCAGCACTCGGACAGCTAACACAGATACGCAGTATTTT
>TRBV5-1|.|TRBJ2-7|TRBD1
CASSPGMGQGPGEQYF
TGCGCCAGCAGCCCTGGCATGGGACAGGGCCCTGGCGAGCAGTACTTC